These T cell receptor beta chains were read from a single sample in a study of blood T cells in healthy people across ages. TCRdb fed the 5' RACE reads into MiXCR, producing one record per CDR3 protein. The table has more than 1,400,000 distinct CDR3 sequences, 35% to 45% seen once. Sequencing used blood. These receptors all stem from a woman between 18 and 30 years old in good health. CDR3s include the opening cysteine and the closing phenylalanine or tryptophan. The order of the fields is V gene, J gene, CDR3 protein.

TRBV2	-	CASSLEGLAGGSKTQYF
TRBV20-1	TRBJ2-1	CSARQPGNGVNEQFF
TRBV6-6	TRBJ1-1	CASGGDRTNTEAFF
TRBV7-2	TRBJ1-2	CASSRRVSGGYTF
TRBV7-8	TRBJ1-2	CASSLGVDRGGGYTF
TRBV5-1	TRBJ2-5	CASSSPGLRRDEAQYF
TRBV4-1	TRBJ2-7	CASSNGLAPTYEQYF
TRBV2	TRBJ2-7	CASSDGAGERYEQYF
TRBV5-1	TRBJ1-1	CASSSGYDTEAFF
TRBV7-9	TRBJ1-6	CASSSREGQGGSPLHF
TRBV12-3/TRBV12-4	TRBJ1-2	CASSLAQGPYTF
TRBV7-6	TRBJ2-7	CASTSKAGTSYEQYF
TRBV7-9	TRBJ1-2	CASSLVPVETGSGYTF
TRBV6-1	TRBJ2-7	CASSEAEVLGGYEQYF
TRBV5-1	TRBJ2-7	CASSLVAGATYNEQYF
TRBV4-1	TRBJ1-5	CASSQVQGFNQPQHF
TRBV27	TRBJ2-5	CASSLSQTLQETQYF
TRBV7-2	TRBJ2-7	CASSPSGRNSNEQYF
TRBV12-3/TRBV12-4	TRBJ2-7	CASTSLRGLGAQYF
TRBV6-5	TRBJ1-5	CASSPENGQPQHF
TRBV28	TRBJ1-1	CASRTGYQAFF
TRBV24-1	TRBJ2-6	CATSPGGWSGANVLTF
TRBV2	TRBJ1-2	CASSEGQARGYTF
TRBV20-1	TRBJ2-3	CSARGGGLVTDTQYF
TRBV3-1	TRBJ2-2	CASSLTKRVNTGELFF
TRBV9	TRBJ1-1	CASSALGGAGTEAFF
TRBV28	TRBJ2-5	CASSPPWDFQETQYF
TRBV12-3/TRBV12-4	TRBJ2-6	CASSTSSGTSGPSGANVLTF
TRBV29-1	TRBJ2-5	CSVDGGLAGEQYF
TRBV5-1	TRBJ2-7	CASSRVDRGGYEQYF
TRBV7-2	TRBJ2-7	CASSLAGTSSYEQYF
TRBV5-1	TRBJ2-1	CASSLVVGEDNEQFF
TRBV7-9	TRBJ1-1	CASSPLPRPLNTEAFF
TRBV18	TRBJ2-3	CASSQVGQQHTDTQYF
TRBV20-1	TRBJ1-6	CSATAGTTGSPLHF
TRBV7-2	TRBJ2-1	CASSLGASGYYNEQFF
TRBV9	TRBJ2-3	CASSVAGTGGSSTQYF
TRBV24-1	-	CATSATGGRNEQYF
TRBV12-3/TRBV12-4	TRBJ2-7	CASRSGSGGYEQYF
TRBV7-6	TRBJ2-1	CASRGGASYNEQFF
TRBV20-1	TRBJ2-3	CSARDHREVADTQYF
TRBV4-1	TRBJ2-7	CASSQVEGGSYEQYF
TRBV10-3	TRBJ1-2	CAISEGTGGGGYTF
TRBV4-2	TRBJ1-1	CASTDLGGNTEAFF
TRBV7-2	TRBJ2-7	CASSSKAGATHEQYF
TRBV28	TRBJ1-1	CASREQGVEAFF
TRBV5-6	TRBJ2-5	CASRKLTSHQETQYF
TRBV6-5	TRBJ1-2	CASSSPGGDDYTF
TRBV7-9	TRBJ1-4	CASTIAGLNEKLFF
TRBV12-3/TRBV12-4	TRBJ2-4	CASSAQGAGKNIQYF
TRBV6-6	TRBJ1-2	CVSSLPVPDWNGYTF
TRBV30	TRBJ2-3	CAWSVRGSADTQYF
TRBV4-2	TRBJ1-4	CASSQKSGGEKLFF
TRBV20-1	TRBJ1-6	CSAREGGALHF
TRBV24-1	TRBJ2-3	CATSDETDTQYF
TRBV7-9	TRBJ1-2	CSSRPNAGKTNYGYTF
TRBV5-1	TRBJ1-1	CASSLLQEPYTEAFF
TRBV7-3	TRBJ2-3	CASSLAFGGDGFTDTQYF
TRBV28	TRBJ1-1	CASKSNEHAFF
TRBV7-9	TRBJ2-4	CASSFGTLDIQYF